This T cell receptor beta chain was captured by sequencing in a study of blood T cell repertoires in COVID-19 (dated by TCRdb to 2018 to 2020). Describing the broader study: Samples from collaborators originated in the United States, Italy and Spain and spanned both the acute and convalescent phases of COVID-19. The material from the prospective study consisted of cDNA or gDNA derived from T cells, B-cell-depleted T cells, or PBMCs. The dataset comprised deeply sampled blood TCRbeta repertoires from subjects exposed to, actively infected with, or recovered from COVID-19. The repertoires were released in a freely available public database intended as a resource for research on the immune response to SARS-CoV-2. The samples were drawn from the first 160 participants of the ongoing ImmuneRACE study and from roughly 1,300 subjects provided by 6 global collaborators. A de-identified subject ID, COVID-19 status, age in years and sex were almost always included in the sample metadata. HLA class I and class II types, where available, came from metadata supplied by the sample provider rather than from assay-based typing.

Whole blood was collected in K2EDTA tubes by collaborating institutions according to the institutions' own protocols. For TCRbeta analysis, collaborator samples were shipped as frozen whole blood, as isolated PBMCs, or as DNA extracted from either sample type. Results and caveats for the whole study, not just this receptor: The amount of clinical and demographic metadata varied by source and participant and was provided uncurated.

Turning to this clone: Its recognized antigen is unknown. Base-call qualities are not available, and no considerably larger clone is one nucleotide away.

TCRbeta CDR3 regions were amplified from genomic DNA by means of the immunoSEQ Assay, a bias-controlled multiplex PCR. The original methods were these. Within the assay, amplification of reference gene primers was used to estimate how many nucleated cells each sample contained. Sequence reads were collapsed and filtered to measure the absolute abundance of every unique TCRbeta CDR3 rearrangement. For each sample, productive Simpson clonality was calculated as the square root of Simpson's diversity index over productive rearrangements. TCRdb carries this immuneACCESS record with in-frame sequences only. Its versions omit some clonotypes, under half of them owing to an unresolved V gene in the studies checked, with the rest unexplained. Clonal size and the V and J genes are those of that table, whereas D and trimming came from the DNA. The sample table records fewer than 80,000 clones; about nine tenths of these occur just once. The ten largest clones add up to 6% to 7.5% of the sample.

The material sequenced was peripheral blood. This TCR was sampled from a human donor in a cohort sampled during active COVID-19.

The CDR3 loop reads CSASGWGLLNDITDTQYF. The sequenced DNA is TGCAGCGCCTCAGGGTGGGGACTTTTAAACGACATCACAGATACGCAGTATTTT. The chain is encoded by TRBV29-1 joined to TRBJ2-3; TRBD2 is a possible D gene, resting on 6 matching bases. Including the terminal cysteine and phenylalanine, the CDR3 comprises 18 residues. The read is trimmed to its CDR3 DNA, 54 bases read in frame from base 1. V sheds 7 bases and J sheds 2 bases, leaving 28 bases between their ends. As encoded in the germline V gene, CDR1 is SQVTM while CDR2 is ANQGSEA.